Each of the 16 T cell receptor beta chains below was sequenced from the same sample in a study of CD4 T cells in relation to SARS-CoV-2 and coronaviruses. Their cognate antigens are unknown. Sequenced by immunoSEQ multiplex PCR; TCRdb stores in-frame clones only, minus some. The sample holds 41,000 or so clones, about 80% seen once. The sequenced sample consisted of naive CD4+ T cells from PBMCs, cultured in vitro. Subset noted: naive CD4+ T cells isolated by negative enrichment. The receptor set was obtained from an adult with COVID-19.

V is TRBV6-5 and J is TRBJ1-2; tentatively, D is TRBD1 (6 bases). The CDR3 runs to 14 residues. Germline loops: CDR1 MNHEY, CDR2 SVGAGI. Trimming stripped 8 bases from V and 7 bases from J, with 20 bases between. The CDR3 reads CASRRGRGHLGYTF. The CDR3 DNA is TGTGCCAGCCGACGAGGACGGGGGCATCTTGGCTACACCTTC.

The chain joins TRBV2 to TRBJ2-5; 7 bases match TRBD2. The germline V gene has CDR1 SNHLY and CDR2 FYNNEI. V gave up 6 bases and J gave up 2 bases; unmatched junction bases: 9. The CDR3 has 15 residues. The CDR3 sequence is CASRAAGVGQETQYF. In nucleotides, the CDR3 is TGTGCCAGCAGGGCCGCGGGAGTGGGGCAAGAGACCCAGTACTTC. Complete variable domain (other parts from reference TRBV2 and TRBJ2-5): EPEVTQTPSHQVTQMGQEVILRCVPISNHLYFYWYRQILGQKVEFLVSFYNNEISEKSEIFDDQFSVERPDGSNFTLKIRSTKLEDSAMYFCASRAAGVGQETQYFGPGTRLLVL.

The chain is built from TRBV5-1 and TRBJ2-7; 8 bases agree with TRBD1. The CDR3 runs 14 residues. The V segment lost 5 bases and the J segment 4 bases; nucleotides outside the gene matches: 8. Germline CDR1 reads SGHRS; CDR2 reads YFSETQ. As DNA, the CDR3 is TGCGCCAGCAGTTGGACAGGGCAGCGGTACGAGCAGTACTTC. Its translation is CASSWTGQRYEQYF. Full variable domain (missing parts from reference TRBV5-1 and TRBJ2-7): KAGVTQTPRYLIKTRGQQVTLSCSPISGHRSVSWYQQTPGQGLQFLFEYFSETQRNKGNFPGRFSGRQFSNSRSEMNVSTLELGDSALYLCASSWTGQRYEQYFGPGTRLTVT.

V and J are TRBV5-4 and TRBJ2-3; D uncertain. V lost 3 bases and J lost 6, with 5 bases in between. The CDR3 contains 11 residues. Germline V CDR1 and CDR2: SGHNT, YYREEE (reference sequence). The CDR3 protein is CASSSGDTQYF. The CDR3 DNA reads as TGTGCCAGCAGCTCCGGGGATACGCAGTATTTT.

CDR3 amino acids: CASSYSGQGSSEAFF. In DNA form, the CDR3 reads TGTGCCAGCAGTTACTCAGGACAGGGATCGTCTGAAGCTTTCTTT. The chain employs TRBV6-5 and TRBJ1-1; 8 nucleotides line up with TRBD1. Germline trimming cut 0 bases from V and 6 bases from J; bases unmatched to any gene: 6. The CDR3 has 15 amino acids. From germline, CDR1 is MNHEY and CDR2 SVGAGI.

The V call is TRBV5-1, the J call TRBJ2-7; D not resolved. The ends were cut back, 3 bases at V and 7 bases at J, with 11 bases in the middle. Germline CDR1 and CDR2: SGHRS and YFSETQ. The CDR3 is made up of 12 amino acids. Written as DNA, the CDR3 is TGCGCCAGCAGCTCAGAGTTGGGGGAGCAGTACTTC. Amino acid sequence: CASSSELGEQYF.

The CDR3 nucleotides are TGTGCTAGTGGTTTGGGAAGTCTAGCGGGAGCGTACAATGAGCAGTTCTTC. Protein product: CASGLGSLAGAYNEQFF. The chain combines TRBV12-5 with TRBJ2-1, with 10 bases matching TRBD2. This CDR3 has 17 amino acids. With 1 base clipped from V and 4 bases from J, the junction kept 7 bases outside the gene matches. CDR1 is LGHNT, CDR2 FRNRAP, per germline.

This clone has only one observation. In DNA form, the CDR3 reads TGTGCCAGCAGCGCCCGGGACAGGGGGAAAGATACGCAGTATTTT. This codes for CASSARDRGKDTQYF. This chain connects TRBV7-9 to TRBJ2-3; 11 bases align to TRBD1. Germline assignment: CDR1 SEHNR and CDR2 FQNEAQ (reference sequence). CDR3 length equals 15 residues. The trim removed 5 bases at V and 5 bases at J, leaving 6 bases unmatched. Based on the CDR3 plus reference TRBV7-9 and TRBJ2-3, the full variable domain is DTGVSQNPRHKITKRGQNVTFRCDPISEHNRLYWYRQTLGQGPEFLTYFQNEAQLEKSRLLSDRFSAERPKGSFSTLEIQRTEQGDSAMYLCASSARDRGKDTQYFGPGTRLTVL.

The chain combines TRBV6-6 with TRBJ2-1; no definite D call. V gave up 8 bases and J gave up 9 bases, with 11 bases separating them. Germline V gene data show CDR1 as MNHNY and CDR2 as SVGAGI (reference sequence). The CDR3 consists of 11 residues. CDR3 in DNA: TGTGCCAGCCGAGAAGTCCGTGAGCAGTTCTTC. This sequence encodes CASREVREQFF.

The V gene is TRBV7-2, the J gene TRBJ1-3; perhaps TRBD1 as D (5 bases). The V end lost 5 bases, the J end lost 6 bases, and 11 bases lay between the germline ends. CDR1 is SGHTA and CDR2 is FQGNSA in the germline V gene. The CDR3 runs to 13 residues. CDR3 sequence (DNA): TGTGCCAGCAGCCAGGGACCGCAAAACACCATATATTTT. Translating it yields CASSQGPQNTIYF.

The chain is built from TRBV28 and TRBJ1-6, with D unclear. CDR1 and CDR2 (germline): MDHEN, SYDVKM. V lost 7 bases, J lost 3 bases, and 10 bases lay in between. The CDR3 is made up of 14 amino acids. The CDR3 DNA reads TGTGCCAGCACAGGTGTTGGCTATAATTCACCCCTCCACTTT. Protein: CASTGVGYNSPLHF.

This chain uses TRBV5-1 with TRBJ2-7; D is unclear. Germline V gene lookup returns CDR1 SGHRS and CDR2 YFSETQ. There are 15 residues in the CDR3. The V end lost 2 bases, the J end lost 4 bases, and 16 bases lay between the germline ends. CDR3 nucleotides: TGCGCCAGCAGCTTCGGCGGTTCTAGGAATTACGAGCAGTACTTC. Its protein product is CASSFGGSRNYEQYF.

V gene TRBV11-2 combines with J gene TRBJ2-1; 13 positions match TRBD2. The CDR3 is 16 residues long. The V and J ends lost 4 bases and 5 bases, in that order; junction bases with no gene match: 5. The germline gives CDR1 SGHAT, CDR2 FQNNGV. CDR3 loop: CASSSRGTSGDNEQFF. The CDR3 DNA sequence: TGTGCCAGCAGCTCGAGGGGGACTAGCGGGGACAATGAGCAGTTCTTC.

The V and J genes are TRBV28 and TRBJ2-3; TRBD1 is a possible D gene (6 bases). The V gene's germline CDR1 is MDHEN and CDR2 SYDVKM. The V end lost 7 bases, the J end lost 5 bases, and 13 bases lay between the germline ends. This CDR3 has 13 residues. The CDR3 DNA sequence: TGTGCCAGCACCAAAGGGACAAAAGATACGCAGTATTTT. The encoded protein is CASTKGTKDTQYF.

The V gene is TRBV6-4, the J gene TRBJ2-5; the D gene could be TRBD1 or TRBD2 (5 bases each). Germline CDR1 MRHNA, CDR2 SNTAGT. V was shortened by 6 bases and J by 5 bases, with 13 bases between the two germline ends. CDR3 length: 13 amino acids. The CDR3 DNA reads as TGTGCCAGCAGCCCGGAGTGGGGGGAGACCCAGTACTTC. Translated: CASSPEWGETQYF.

This sequence joins TRBV18 and TRBJ2-5, with a possible D match to TRBD1 (5 bases). The V and J ends lost 0 bases and 1 base respectively, with 12 bases between them. The germline V gene has CDR1 KGHSH and CDR2 LQKENI. The CDR3 runs 16 residues. CDR3 nucleotides: TGTGCCAGCTCACCACCGGCAGGGTACCTCCAAGAGACCCAGTACTTC. Translated, it gives CASSPPAGYLQETQYF.